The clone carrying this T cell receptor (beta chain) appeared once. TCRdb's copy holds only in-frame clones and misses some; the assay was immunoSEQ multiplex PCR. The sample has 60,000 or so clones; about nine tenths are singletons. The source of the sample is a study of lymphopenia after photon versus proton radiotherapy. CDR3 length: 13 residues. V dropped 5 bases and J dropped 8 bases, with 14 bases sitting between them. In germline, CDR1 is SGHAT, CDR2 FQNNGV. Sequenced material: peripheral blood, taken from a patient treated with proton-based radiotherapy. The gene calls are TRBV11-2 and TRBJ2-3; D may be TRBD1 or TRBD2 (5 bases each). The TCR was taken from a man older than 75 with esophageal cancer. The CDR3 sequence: CASSPGPTGTQYF. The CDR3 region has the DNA TGTGCCAGCAGCCCGGGACCCACGGGTACGCAGTATTTT.